This TCR beta chain was sequenced during a study of cytomegalovirus exposure and HLA in healthy donors. Findings of the study overall: Association of a missense DCLRE1C variant with TCR beta V- and J-gene trimming was reported in a later analysis. Earlier analysis found most TCR beta V segments productive about 87% or about 30% of the time. Several of the most significant clusters appeared, in a later analysis, to be linked to common viral pathogens.

Primers: 60 Vbeta forward and 13 Jbeta reverse. Assay used: immunoSEQ multiplex PCR; TCRdb lists only in-frame clones, some missing. The sample has around 97,000 clones, more than 75% seen once. This clone was counted a few times. Its antigen is still unknown. Sample: PBMCs. This TCR derives from a woman between 18 and 29 years old in good health and CMV-seropositive.

CDR3 DNA: TGTGCCAGCCCAAGCCGAGAGAACACTGAAGCTTTCTTT. Translated: CASPSRENTEAFF. The rearrangement links TRBV2 to TRBJ1-1; the D is unclear. Trimming pared 8 bases from V and 1 base from J, leaving 11 bases between. This CDR3 spans 13 amino acids. The germline CDR1 and CDR2 sequences are SNHLY and FYNNEI.